The next 16 T cell receptor beta chains were all read from a single sample in a study of cytomegalovirus exposure and HLA in healthy donors. Data came from immunoSEQ multiplex PCR; TCRdb stores just in-frame clones and leaves some out. This table has about 250,000 clones, about 90% appearing once. Sample: PBMCs. These receptors all come from a man between 18 and 35 years old in good health and CMV-seropositive.

The J gene is TRBJ2-1, the V gene TRBV5-1; D is unclear. The germline gives CDR1 SGHRS, CDR2 YFSETQ. The V gene lost 1 base and the J gene lost 4 bases, with 6 bases spanning the gap. This CDR3 region has 13 residues. This CDR3 is CASSLNGYNEQFF. The CDR3 DNA sequence: TGCGCCAGCAGCTTGAATGGGTACAATGAGCAGTTCTTC. The variable domain in full, with the rest retrieved from reference TRBV5-1 and TRBJ2-1, is KAGVTQTPRYLIKTRGQQVTLSCSPISGHRSVSWYQQTPGQGLQFLFEYFSETQRNKGNFPGRFSGRQFSNSRSEMNVSTLELGDSALYLCASSLNGYNEQFFGPGTRLTVL.

The chain combines TRBV6-6 with TRBJ1-1, with 10 bases identical to TRBD1. This CDR3 comprises 16 residues. Germline V lookup: CDR1 MNHNY, CDR2 SVGAGI (reference sequence). V was pared by 6 bases and J by 4 bases, with 11 bases of the junction left unmatched. CDR3 in DNA: TGTGCCAGCAGAACCGGGACAGGGGCAGGGGGCACTGAAGCTTTCTTT. This sequence encodes CASRTGTGAGGTEAFF.

The chain carries TRBV5-8 and TRBJ2-7, with a tentative D call TRBD1 (6 bases). Germline CDR1 SGHTS, CDR2 YDEGEE. V was clipped by 5 bases and J by 1 base, with 16 bases between them. The CDR3 is made up of 15 amino acids. CDR3 nucleotide sequence: TGTGCCAGCAGAGTGAGGGGGAGCCTTTCCTACGAGCAGTACTTC. Translating it yields CASRVRGSLSYEQYF.

Here the CDR3 reads CASSLRTPVTGELFF. DNA of the CDR3: TGCGCCAGCAGCTTGCGGACACCGGTAACCGGGGAGCTGTTTTTT. J is TRBJ2-2 and V is TRBV5-1, with D perhaps TRBD1 (5 bases). CDR1 is SGHRS and CDR2 is YFSETQ in the germline V gene. V lost 1 base to trimming and J lost 5 bases, with 12 bases between them. The CDR3 length is 15 residues.

The chain links TRBV6-1 to TRBJ1-1; D is uncertain. Germline assignment: CDR1 MNHNS and CDR2 SASEGT. This CDR3 comprises 13 residues. Trimming removed 1 base from V and 6 bases from J, with 9 bases in between. Written as DNA, the CDR3 is TGTGCCAGCAGTGAAGAGGTGGGATCTGAAGCTTTCTTT. This gives the protein CASSEEVGSEAFF.

The rearrangement links TRBV7-9 to TRBJ2-5, with TRBD2 matching 14 bases. The germline V gene has CDR1 SEHNR and CDR2 FQNEAQ (reference sequence). CDR3 size: 13 residues. The V gene end was trimmed by 9 bases and the J gene end by 7 bases; junction bases not matched to a gene: 4. The CDR3 DNA is TGTGCCAGTGGGACTAGCGGGAGAATGACCCAGTACTTC. It encodes CASGTSGRMTQYF.

This sequence joins TRBV5-6 and TRBJ1-1, with a weak D call TRBD1 (6 bases). The V gene lost 0 bases and the J gene lost 0 bases, with 12 bases spanning the gap. Germline V gene sequence: CDR1 SGHDT, CDR2 YYEEEE. CDR3 length equals 16 residues. The CDR3 reads CASSLEQGTMNTEAFF. In DNA form, the CDR3 reads TGTGCCAGCAGCTTGGAACAGGGTACCATGAACACTGAAGCTTTCTTT.

V usage is TRBV9 and J usage is TRBJ2-5, with D possibly being TRBD1 (6 bases). Between the trimmed V and J ends, which lost 0 bases and 6 bases, there was a span of 12 bases. Germline V gene sequence: CDR1 SGDLS, CDR2 YYNGEE. The CDR3 runs to 14 residues. The CDR3 nucleotides are TGTGCCAGCAGCGTAGATGTGGGGGCACAGACCCAGTACTTC. Protein sequence: CASSVDVGAQTQYF. Together with reference TRBV9 and TRBJ2-5, the CDR3 gives the full variable domain: DSGVTQTPKHLITATGQRVTLRCSPRSGDLSVYWYQQSLDQGLQFLIQYYNGEERAKGNILERFSAQQFPDLHSELNLSSLELGDSALYFCASSVDVGAQTQYFGPGTRLLVL.

The chain is built from TRBV27 and TRBJ2-7; D is perhaps TRBD1 (6 bases). From germline, CDR1 is MNHEY and CDR2 SMNVEV (reference sequence). The CDR3 has 14 residues. Trimming pared 4 bases from V and 5 bases from J, leaving 15 bases between. The CDR3 is CASSSWTARDEQYF. The CDR3 DNA reads TGTGCCAGCAGTTCCTGGACAGCTCGCGACGAGCAGTACTTC.

The chain employs TRBV19 and TRBJ1-5; perhaps TRBD1 as D (5 bases). The CDR3 loop spans 15 amino acids. V lost 8 bases to trimming and J lost 3 bases, with 17 bases between them. In germline, CDR1 is LNHDA, CDR2 SQIVND (reference sequence). The CDR3 loop reads CASAPGIKDNQPQHF. DNA of the CDR3: TGTGCCAGTGCCCCAGGGATAAAGGACAATCAGCCCCAGCATTTT.

The chain recombines TRBV30 with TRBJ2-4; D possibly uses TRBD1 or TRBD2 (6 bases each). The V gene lost 0 bases and the J gene lost 1 base, with 19 bases spanning the gap. This CDR3 spans 18 amino acids. Germline lookup yields CDR1 GTSNPN and CDR2 SVGIG (reference sequence). CDR3 region: CAWSVWGARNQAKNIQYF. The CDR3 DNA sequence: TGTGCCTGGAGTGTATGGGGGGCTAGGAACCAGGCCAAAAACATTCAGTACTTC.

The chain carries TRBV9 and TRBJ2-1; 12 bases are a match to TRBD2. Germline V gives CDR1 SGDLS, CDR2 YYNGEE. The CDR3 sequence is 18 residues long. Trimming cost V 4 bases and J 2 bases; bases outside gene matches: 10. The CDR3 nucleotides are TGTGCCAGCAGCCAGAGGACTAGCGGGGTTCGGGCCTACAATGAGCAGTTCTTC. As protein: CASSQRTSGVRAYNEQFF.

The chain joins TRBV9 to TRBJ2-1, with TRBD2 matching over 14 bases. The CDR3 runs to 16 residues. The germline gives CDR1 SGDLS, CDR2 YYNGEE. The V gene end was trimmed by 4 bases and the J gene end by 8 bases; junction bases not matched to a gene: 8. CDR3 nucleotide sequence: TGTGCCAGCAGCACCGGGACTAGCGGGAGTCGTTATGAGCAGTTCTTC. Its protein product is CASSTGTSGSRYEQFF.

The chain carries TRBV5-6 and TRBJ2-6; 7 bases align to TRBD1. Trimming at V came to 1 base and at J to 1 base, leaving 8 bases not matched to a gene. From germline, CDR1 is SGHDT and CDR2 YYEEEE. CDR3 length equals 18 residues. The CDR3 nucleotides are TGTGCCAGCAGCTTGTATTTGGCAGGGGGATCTGGGGCCAACGTCCTGACTTTC. Residues: CASSLYLAGGSGANVLTF.

The rearrangement joins TRBV4-2 to TRBJ1-4, with a possible D match to TRBD1 (5 bases). Trimming took 1 base from V and 6 from J, leaving 9 bases between them. The CDR3 extends over 14 amino acids. Germline V gene lookup returns CDR1 LGHNA and CDR2 YNFKEQ. The CDR3 nucleotides are TGTGCCAGCAGCCAAGGGGGCGGGGATGAAAAACTGTTTTTT. This encodes CASSQGGGDEKLFF.

This chain links TRBV2 with TRBJ2-2, with TRBD2 identical over 11 bases. V trimming: 5 bases; J trimming: 7 bases; junction bases outside the gene matches: 12. The CDR3 consists of 17 residues. Per the germline V gene, CDR1 is SNHLY and CDR2 is FYNNEI. The CDR3 bases are TGTGCCAGCAGTAAGGACCCCGGGACTAGCGGCGGCGGGGAGCTGTTTTTT. This translates into CASSKDPGTSGGGELFF.